This TCR beta chain was documented in a study of blood T cell repertoires in COVID-19. At the level of the study: Samples taken during acute and convalescent COVID-19 were collected in the United States, Italy and Spain. PBMCs, B-cell-depleted T cells, or T cells were the source of the cDNA or gDNA that made up the material.

In the original analysis: Reference gene primer amplification in the assay estimated nucleated cell counts. Produced via immunoSEQ multiplex PCR; TCRdb's table is partial and in-frame only. V and J calls and clone size are copied from that table; D and trimming were computed from the DNA. The top ten clones hold about 3% of a sample with 450,000 to 500,000 clones, 70% to 90% of them seen once. Comments on this clone: Different DNA sequences within this sample yield the same CDR3.

Losses at the gene ends were 3 bases for V and 4 bases for J; bases not matched to a gene: 7. The V gene's germline CDR1 is SGDLS and CDR2 YYNGEE. This CDR3 is 16 amino acids long. The sample taken for sequencing was peripheral blood. The chain couples TRBV9 to TRBJ1-3; 10 bases align to TRBD1. This TCR derives from a human donor in a cohort sampled during active COVID-19. CDR3: CASSAGQGFSGNTIYF. The DNA of the CDR3 is TGTGCCAGCAGCGCGGGACAGGGGTTCAGCGGAAACACCATATATTTT. Full variable domain (remainder filled in from reference TRBV9 and TRBJ1-3): DSGVTQTPKHLITATGQRVTLRCSPRSGDLSVYWYQQSLDQGLQFLIQYYNGEERAKGNILERFSAQQFPDLHSELNLSSLELGDSALYFCASSAGQGFSGNTIYFGEGSWLTVV.